This record covers a single T cell receptor (beta chain). Its antigen is unknown. CDR3 size: 16 residues. CDR1 and CDR2 (germline): SGHRS, YFSETQ. These data belong to a study of blood T cells in healthy people across ages. Study-wide findings and caveats: Conclusively comparing naive with antigen-experienced cells was impossible with unsorted PBMCs. Relative to aged donors, long-lived donors carried more naive CD4+ cells and displayed higher diversity.

With a J-beta primer mix and a sample-barcoded 5' primer, a second PCR ran about 7 to 12 cycles. Via MiXCR, TCRdb re-called the 5' RACE reads, giving one row per CDR3 protein. The repertoire includes approximately 680,000 distinct CDR3 sequences, roughly 32% of them detected once, and 15% to 19% sits in the top ten. The amount of total RNA extracted per sample was at least 6 micrograms. The sequencing sample was made of blood. The receptor comes from a woman older than 75 in good health. The chain has TRBV5-1 and TRBJ2-4; 10 bases align to TRBD1. The better agreement between TRBJ2-7 and the DNA end casts doubt on the J call. CDR3 nucleotide sequence: TGCGCCAGCAGCTTGGTATGGGACAGGGGATCCTACGAGCAGTACTTC. This gives the protein CASSLVWDRGSYEQYF.